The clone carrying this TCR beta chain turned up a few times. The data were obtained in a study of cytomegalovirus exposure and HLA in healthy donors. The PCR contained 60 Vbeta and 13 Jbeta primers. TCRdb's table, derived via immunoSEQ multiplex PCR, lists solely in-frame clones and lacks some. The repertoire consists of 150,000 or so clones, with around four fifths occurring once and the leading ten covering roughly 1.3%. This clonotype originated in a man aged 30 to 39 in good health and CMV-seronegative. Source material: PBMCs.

The CDR3 region has the DNA TGTGCCAGCAGTTCCCCCTCCTCCAGGGGGTCTAATGAAAAACTGTTTTTT. Encoded protein: CASSSPSSRGSNEKLFF. The rearrangement links TRBV28 to TRBJ1-4; 7 bases are a match to TRBD1. V lost 4 bases, J lost 3 bases, and 11 bases stayed unmatched. Germline V lookup: CDR1 MDHEN, CDR2 SYDVKM. This CDR3 region has 17 residues.